The next 8 T cell receptor beta chains were all read from a single sample in a study of blood T cell repertoires in COVID-19. Data came from immunoSEQ multiplex PCR; TCRdb stores just in-frame clones and leaves some out. The sample consists of 250,000 to 350,000 clones, 87% of them appearing once. Sequenced material: PBMCs or T cells enriched from blood (not recorded which). These TCRs come from a woman between 25 and 40 years old who had recovered from COVID-19.

This clone is a singleton in its sample. The rearrangement uses TRBV12-5 and TRBJ1-1; D unclear. Trimming pared 6 bases from V and 8 bases from J, leaving 16 bases between. There are 13 residues in the CDR3. CDR1 is LGHNT, CDR2 FRNRAP, per germline. DNA for the CDR3: TGTGCTAGTGGCTTAGACAATAATAAAGAAGCTTTCTTT. This translates into CASGLDNNKEAFF.

The rearrangement joins TRBV5-4 to TRBJ2-7, with D unresolved. CDR1 and CDR2 from the germline V gene are SGHNT and YYREEE (reference sequence). The CDR3 covers 14 residues. V gave up 1 base and J gave up 3 bases, with 11 bases separating them. CDR3 sequence reads: CASSLMGTYYEQYF. CDR3 sequence (DNA): TGTGCCAGCAGCTTGATGGGCACCTACTACGAGCAGTACTTC.

This clone has a handful of counts. The CDR3, as DNA: TGTGCCAGCAGTGAAACTTCGGCACAGGTGACCGGGGAGCTGTTTTTT. Translated: CASSETSAQVTGELFF. The chain is built from TRBV6-1 and TRBJ2-2; TRBD1 might be the D (5 bases). The CDR3 has 16 residues. V was shortened by 2 bases and J by 5 bases, with 15 bases between the two germline ends. CDR1 MNHNS and CDR2 SASEGT come from the germline V gene.

The J gene is TRBJ1-6, the V gene TRBV25-1; TRBD1 matches at 7 bases. Germline values: CDR1 MGHDK, CDR2 SYGVNS. The CDR3 totals 16 residues. J gave up 4 bases and V 1 base, and 4 bases lay outside the gene matches. CDR3 protein: CASSELAGGYNSPLHF. The CDR3 nucleotides are TGTGCCAGCAGTGAATTGGCAGGGGGTTATAATTCACCCCTCCACTTT.

J is TRBJ1-5 and V is TRBV19; D perhaps matches TRBD1 (5 bases). Germline V gene data show CDR1 as LNHDA and CDR2 as SQIVND (reference sequence). Between the trimmed V and J ends, which lost 0 bases and 1 base, there was a span of 13 bases. CDR3 length equals 17 residues. The CDR3 spells CASSIEEGLGSNQPQHF. The CDR3 DNA is TGTGCCAGTAGTATAGAGGAGGGGTTGGGGAGCAATCAGCCCCAGCATTTT.

V gene TRBV7-9 combines with J gene TRBJ1-2; TRBD1 matches at 9 bases. This CDR3 region has 15 residues. CDR1 SEHNR and CDR2 FQNEAQ come from the germline V gene (reference sequence). V lost 4 bases, J lost 3 bases, and 6 bases stayed unmatched. In nucleotides, the CDR3 is TGTGCCAGCAGCTCAGGGACAGGGTTTTACTATGGCTACACCTTC. This encodes CASSSGTGFYYGYTF.

The chain links TRBV5-1 to TRBJ1-1, with 9 bases matching TRBD1. This CDR3 spans 16 amino acids. The V segment lost 4 bases and the J segment 1 base; nucleotides outside the gene matches: 8. CDR1 and CDR2 (germline): SGHRS, YFSETQ. CDR3 DNA sequence: TGCGCCAGCAGCCCACGGACGGACAGGGGGAACACTGAAGCTTTCTTT. It translates to CASSPRTDRGNTEAFF.

Only one count was recorded for this clone. The rearrangement uses TRBV10-3 and TRBJ1-3; 7 nucleotides agree with TRBD1. The ends lost 6 bases at V and 0 bases at J; junction bases unmatched: 5. Looked up from germline, CDR1 is ENHRY and CDR2 is SYGVKD. The CDR3 covers 15 residues. The CDR3 is CAISATGDSGNTIYF. The CDR3 nucleotides read TGTGCCATCAGCGCTACAGGGGACTCTGGAAACACCATATATTTT.